The 25 T cell receptor beta chains below were found in one sample sequenced in a study of T-cell memory formation after mild COVID-19. TCRdb redid the calling of the 5' RACE reads with MiXCR, one entry per CDR3 protein. The sample includes around 200,000 distinct CDR3 sequences, about 18% of them seen just once. Sequencing was done on a sample of PBMCs or a T cell subset sorted from them (not recorded which). The receptors shown here come from a man between 18 and 29 years old who had mild COVID-19 (a few samples of this study predate the infection). Cell type and time point are not known.

V gene TRBV5-1 combines with J gene TRBJ2-3; the D gene could be TRBD1 or TRBD2 (5 bases each). The CDR3 sequence is 14 residues long. Trimming took 4 bases from V and 9 from J, leaving 18 bases between them. Germline lookup yields CDR1 SGHRS and CDR2 YFSETQ. CDR3 coding DNA: TGCGCCAGCAGCCCTTCCAGCGGTGGGGGAACGCAGTATTTT. Protein sequence: CASSPSSGGGTQYF.

The CDR3 DNA reads as TGTGCCAGCACCCGGACAGTCCGAAGGGCTTTCTTT. This sequence encodes CASTRTVRRAFF. J is TRBJ1-1 and V is TRBV12-3 or TRBV12-4; possible D gene TRBD1, 6 bases. The CDR3 totals 12 residues. Trimming pared 7 bases from V and 11 bases from J, leaving 17 bases between.

The V call is TRBV6-5, the J call TRBJ1-6, with a tentative D call TRBD1 (5 bases). Germline V gene data show CDR1 as MNHEY and CDR2 as SVGAGI. The CDR3 is 15 residues long. V dropped 0 bases and J dropped 7 bases, with 10 bases sitting between them. The CDR3 DNA follows: TGTGCCAGCAGTTACTCGCAGGGCCAAAATTCACCCCTCCACTTT. It yields the protein CASSYSQGQNSPLHF.

The rearrangement joins TRBV4-3 to TRBJ1-2; 10 nucleotides match TRBD1. The CDR3 has 15 residues. The germline CDR1 and CDR2 sequences are LGHNA and YSLEER. J lost 8 bases, V lost 2 bases, and 8 bases had no gene match. The CDR3 reads CASSQQTGTGAGYTF. The CDR3, as DNA: TGCGCCAGCAGCCAACAAACCGGGACAGGGGCCGGCTACACCTTC.

This clonotype was seen a handful of times. Written as DNA, the CDR3 is TGTGCCACCAGTGTTTCTAGCGGGGGCACAGATACGCAGTATTTT. Encoded protein: CATSVSSGGTDTQYF. The chain combines TRBV15 with TRBJ2-3, with 9 bases identical to TRBD2. The CDR3 totals 15 residues. V lost 6 bases to trimming and J lost 1 base; unmatched junction nucleotides: 5. Germline CDR1 reads LNHNV; CDR2 reads YYDKDF (reference sequence). The full variable domain, completed using reference TRBV15 and TRBJ2-3, is DAMVIQNPRYQVTQFGKPVTLSCSQTLNHNVMYWYQQKSSQAPKLLFHYYDKDFNNEADTPDNFQSRRPNTSFCFLDIRSPGLGDTAMYLCATSVSSGGTDTQYFGPGTRLTVL.

The chain employs TRBV7-2 and TRBJ1-2; TRBD1 might be the D (5 bases). Trimming stripped 5 bases from V and 6 bases from J, with 22 bases between. Germline V gene data show CDR1 as SGHTA and CDR2 as FQGNSA. The length of the CDR3 is 16 residues. The CDR3 coding sequence is TGTGCCAGCAGCCCATTCGTCCAGGGCTCCCGGGATGGCTACACCTTC. This sequence encodes CASSPFVQGSRDGYTF.

This clonotype was seen only a few times. The rearrangement uses TRBV29-1 and TRBJ2-1, with 9 nucleotides matching TRBD2. Losses at the gene ends were 3 bases for V and 4 bases for J; bases not matched to a gene: 7. The CDR3 runs to 15 residues. Germline V lookup: CDR1 SQVTM, CDR2 ANQGSEA. The CDR3: CSVDYGSGGYNEQFF. The CDR3 nucleotides read TGCAGCGTTGATTATGGTAGCGGGGGTTACAATGAGCAGTTCTTC.

The gene calls are TRBV5-1 and TRBJ2-1; 8 bases map to TRBD1. The CDR3 is 16 amino acids. CDR1 SGHRS and CDR2 YFSETQ come from the germline V gene. The junction had 8 bases not matched to a gene; V was cut back by 0 bases and J by 6 bases. This CDR3 is CASSLGGTGSVNEQFF. CDR3 nucleotides: TGCGCCAGCAGCTTGGGTGGGACAGGTTCGGTCAATGAGCAGTTCTTC.

The DNA for the CDR3 is TGCGCCAGCAGCCAGGGCGGGTACGACAAAAACATTCAGTACTTC. It codes for CASSQGGYDKNIQYF. The gene calls are TRBV4-3 and TRBJ2-4; maybe TRBD2 (5 bases). The CDR3 covers 15 residues. The germline V gene has CDR1 LGHNA and CDR2 YSLEER. V lost 3 bases to trimming and J lost 3 bases, with 12 bases between them.

A few counts support this clonotype. The rearrangement links TRBV7-2 to TRBJ1-6; no firm D call. CDR3 length: 13 residues. In germline, CDR1 is SGHTA, CDR2 FQGNSA. Trimming shortened V by 5 bases and J by 6 bases, and 8 bases separated the two germline ends. The CDR3 DNA reads as TGTGCCAGCAGCCCGACCTTTAATTCACCCCTCCACTTT. Residues: CASSPTFNSPLHF.

Only a few counts were recorded for this clonotype. The CDR3 protein is CASSSRLSNTEAFF. The CDR3 DNA reads as TGTGCCAGCAGCTCTAGGCTCAGCAACACTGAAGCTTTCTTT. The chain uses TRBV7-2 and TRBJ1-1; D not resolved. Germline V gives CDR1 SGHTA, CDR2 FQGNSA. The CDR3 consists of 14 residues. Trimming shortened V by 4 bases and J by 2 bases, and 11 bases separated the two germline ends.

This clonotype was seen a few times. This sequence joins TRBV27 and TRBJ2-1; 8 bases line up with TRBD2. The CDR3 is 13 amino acids. Germline CDR1 reads MNHEY; CDR2 reads SMNVEV (reference sequence). The junction had 7 bases not matched to a gene; V was cut back by 7 bases and J by 8 bases. The CDR3 loop reads CASTTGGLYEQFF. CDR3 DNA: TGTGCCAGCACCACGGGGGGGTTGTATGAGCAGTTCTTC.

The chain uses TRBV12-3 or TRBV12-4 and TRBJ2-3; no clear D. The CDR3 is 15 residues long. Trimming removed 3 bases from V and 5 bases from J, with 15 bases in between. The CDR3, as DNA: TGTGCCAGCAGTTTGTGGGCCTCCCGAGGAGATACGCAGTATTTT. Translation gives CASSLWASRGDTQYF.

This clonotype was seen ten or more times. The chain joins TRBV12-3 or TRBV12-4 to TRBJ2-3; 9 positions agree with TRBD1. CDR3 length equals 15 residues. After removal of 6 bases from V and 4 bases from J, the junction contained 8 bases not matched to a gene. DNA of the CDR3: TGTGCCAGCAGGACCGGGACAGGGCAGGCAGATACGCAGTATTTT. It specifies CASRTGTGQADTQYF.

This clonotype came up a few times. The V call is TRBV4-2, the J call TRBJ1-1, with D tentatively TRBD1 (5 bases). The CDR3 extends over 14 amino acids. Germline CDR1 reads LGHNA; CDR2 reads YNFKEQ. V lost 1 base and J 4 bases, leaving 10 bases between the germline ends. The CDR3 protein is CASSQGLGTTEAFF. The CDR3 DNA reads as TGTGCCAGCAGCCAAGGATTAGGGACCACTGAAGCTTTCTTT.

This clonotype came up a few times. The rearrangement uses TRBV4-2 and TRBJ1-2, with 8 nucleotides matching TRBD1. From germline, CDR1 is LGHNA and CDR2 YNFKEQ. The CDR3 is made up of 18 amino acids. V was pared by 7 bases and J by 5 bases, with 21 bases of the junction left unmatched. CDR3 residues: CASTKRTPSGQAGYGYTF. In nucleotides, the CDR3 is TGTGCCAGCACAAAAAGAACGCCCTCGGGACAGGCAGGGTATGGCTACACCTTC.

This clonotype has a handful of counts. The CDR3 DNA is TGCGCCAGCAGCTTGGTTCCAGCGGGGAGCTCCTACGAGCAGTACTTC. This translates into CASSLVPAGSSYEQYF. The gene calls are TRBV5-1 and TRBJ2-7; 7 nucleotides align to TRBD2. CDR1 and CDR2 (germline): SGHRS, YFSETQ. This CDR3 comprises 16 residues. J was trimmed by 0 bases and V by 0 bases; bases with no gene match: 6.

This clonotype has only a few counts. The V call is TRBV7-3, the J call TRBJ2-1; a possible D gene is TRBD1 (6 bases). Germline CDR1 is SGHTA and CDR2 is FQGTGA. Trimming removed 3 bases at V and 5 bases at J, with 11 bases between. CDR3 length equals 14 residues. The CDR3 sequence is CASSFGTPDNEQFF. The CDR3 DNA sequence: TGTGCCAGCAGCTTCGGGACACCAGACAATGAGCAGTTCTTC.

This clonotype was seen a handful of times. The rearrangement joins TRBV6-5 to TRBJ2-5, with D maybe TRBD2 (5 bases). The CDR3 covers 12 residues. With 2 bases removed from V and 7 bases from J, the gap between germline ends came to 8 bases. Germline V gene data show CDR1 as MNHEY and CDR2 as SVGAGI. CDR3 sequence: CASSYPRGTQYF. In DNA, the CDR3 is TGTGCCAGCAGTTACCCCCGGGGGACCCAGTACTTC.

This clonotype was counted a few times. The chain employs TRBV4-2 and TRBJ1-6; the D is unclear. The CDR3 is made up of 15 amino acids. V was cut by 0 bases and J by 7 bases, with 10 bases left in between. The germline V gene encodes CDR1 LGHNA and CDR2 YNFKEQ. DNA of the CDR3: TGTGCCAGCAGCCAAGAAGGAGGAAGAAATTCACCCCTCCACTTT. Translating it yields CASSQEGGRNSPLHF.

This clonotype was seen ten or more times. V and J are TRBV7-2 and TRBJ1-5, with unresolved D. The V end lost 3 bases, the J end lost 7 bases, and 7 bases lay between the germline ends. The CDR3 runs 12 residues. Germline-derived CDR1 and CDR2 are SGHTA and FQGNSA. Here the CDR3 DNA reads TGTGCCAGCAGCTTGGCGGGACAGCCCCAGCATTTT. It translates to CASSLAGQPQHF.

The rearrangement joins TRBV20-1 to TRBJ1-1; possible D gene TRBD1, 5 bases. Between the trimmed V and J ends, which lost 0 bases and 7 bases, there was a span of 15 bases. Germline CDR1 is DFQATT and CDR2 is SNEGSKA (reference sequence). This CDR3 comprises 14 residues. The CDR3 loop is CSARDYGGGDEAFF. The CDR3 coding sequence is TGCAGTGCTAGAGATTATGGGGGAGGCGATGAAGCTTTCTTT.

The chain has TRBV6-2 or TRBV6-3 and TRBJ2-7; 7 bases line up with TRBD1. V lost 0 bases, J lost 6 bases, and 8 bases stayed unmatched. Germline V gives CDR1 MNHEY, CDR2 SVGEGT. The CDR3 is 15 amino acids. CDR3: CASSYSHGQALEQYV. The CDR3 region has the DNA TGTGCCAGCAGTTACTCCCACGGACAGGCCCTCGAGCAGTACGTC.

In its sample, this clonotype was seen many times. The chain links TRBV12-3 or TRBV12-4 to TRBJ2-3; tentatively, D is TRBD2 (6 bases). V lost 3 bases and J lost 3, with 13 bases in between. The CDR3 spans 15 residues. The CDR3 loop reads CASSFFQEGTDTQYF. The CDR3 DNA sequence: TGTGCCAGCAGTTTCTTCCAGGAGGGGACAGATACGCAGTATTTT.

The rearrangement joins TRBV20-1 to TRBJ1-1; D is possibly TRBD1 (5 bases). The V gene's germline CDR1 is DFQATT and CDR2 SNEGSKA (reference sequence). V was cut by 0 bases and J by 1 base, with 12 bases left in between. There are 15 residues in the CDR3. CDR3 sequence reads: CSARDSRGPNTEAFF. The CDR3 nucleotides read TGCAGTGCTAGAGATAGCCGGGGCCCGAACACTGAAGCTTTCTTT.